Below, 9 T cell receptor beta chains from the same sample are listed, as sequenced in a study of blood T cell repertoires in COVID-19. Clones were sequenced by immunoSEQ multiplex PCR, and TCRdb holds only the in-frame ones, with some missing. The sample gives around 170,000 clones, about 80% of which show up once; over 13% is in the top ten. The sequencing sample was made of peripheral blood. The receptor source for this set is a man under 40 with active or convalescent COVID-19.

CDR3 loop: CASSLDRGETQYF. CDR3 coding DNA: TGTGCCAGCAGTCTCGACAGGGGCGAGACCCAGTACTTC. The chain carries TRBV12-3 or TRBV12-4 and TRBJ2-5, with 8 bases lining up with TRBD1. The CDR3 extends over 13 amino acids. The V gene end was trimmed by 5 bases and the J gene end by 5 bases; junction bases not matched to a gene: 4.

The chain combines TRBV3-1 (or the pseudogene TRBV3-2) with TRBJ1-5; 9 bases map to TRBD1. The CDR3 consists of 22 residues. Germline CDR1 LGHDT, CDR2 YNNKEL (reference sequence). V dropped 3 bases and J dropped 5; count of bases not matched to a gene: 26. The CDR3 loop reads CASSHVKGGGTGGAFGDQPQHF. The DNA for the CDR3 is TGTGCCAGCAGCCACGTAAAGGGGGGTGGTACAGGGGGCGCTTTCGGGGATCAGCCCCAGCATTTT.

This sequence joins TRBV10-3 and TRBJ2-1; D not certain. Germline CDR1 is ENHRY and CDR2 is SYGVKD. Between the trimmed V and J ends, which lost 3 bases and 3 bases, there was a span of 12 bases. CDR3 length: 15 residues. CDR3 in amino acids: CAISDRGPRYNEQFF. In DNA form, the CDR3 reads TGTGCCATCAGTGATCGTGGGCCCCGCTACAATGAGCAGTTCTTC.

The rearrangement uses TRBV18 and TRBJ1-1, with D unresolved. The CDR3 consists of 16 residues. Germline V gives CDR1 KGHSH, CDR2 LQKENI. Trimming took 4 bases from V and 0 from J, leaving 15 bases between them. CDR3 coding DNA: TGTGCCAGCTCACAGGGAGGAGGCTACATGAACACTGAAGCTTTCTTT. Translated, it gives CASSQGGGYMNTEAFF.

The V and J genes are TRBV28 and TRBJ1-1; weak D call: TRBD1 (5 bases). The CDR3 runs 13 residues. Trimming pared 9 bases from V and 1 base from J, leaving 12 bases between. In germline, CDR1 is MDHEN, CDR2 SYDVKM. The CDR3 loop reads CASRSTENTEAFF. CDR3 in DNA: TGTGCCAGTCGCTCGACAGAGAACACTGAAGCTTTCTTT. Using reference TRBV28 and TRBJ1-1 for the parts outside the CDR3, the full variable domain is DVKVTQSSRYLVKRTGEKVFLECVQDMDHENMFWYRQDPGLGLRLIYFSYDVKMKEKGDIPEGYSVSREKKERFSLILESASTNQTSMYLCASRSTENTEAFFGQGTRLTVV.

This chain joins TRBV4-2 and TRBJ2-2, with TRBD1 matching 7 bases. The germline V gene has CDR1 LGHNA and CDR2 YNFKEQ. The CDR3 is 18 residues long. Trimming at V came to 4 bases and at J to 3 bases, leaving 14 bases not matched to a gene. The CDR3 DNA reads as TGTGCCAGCAGCCCTACCGGATACAGGGGACGGGACACCGGGGAGCTGTTTTTT. It is translated as CASSPTGYRGRDTGELFF.

On this clone: Relative to the germline gene, one junction end is altered; a read error may explain this. This chain joins TRBV6-2 or TRBV6-3 and TRBJ1-1; no definite D call. The germline CDR1 and CDR2 sequences are MNHEY and SVGEGT. This CDR3 contains 12 residues. DNA for the CDR3: TGTGCCAGCAGTTACTCGTTACTTTCGTATCTCTTT. Its protein product is CASSYSLLSYLF.

The chain uses TRBV5-1 and TRBJ1-6; 7 bases line up with TRBD1. V was clipped by 4 bases and J by 5 bases; unmatched bases: 6. The length of the CDR3 is 15 residues. CDR1 and CDR2 from the germline V gene are SGHRS and YFSETQ. The CDR3 DNA sequence: TGCGCCAGCAGCCCGGGGACAGCTAATAATTCACCCCTCCACTTT. Its translation is CASSPGTANNSPLHF.

The chain recombines TRBV24-1 with TRBJ2-7; 10 bases fit TRBD1. Germline assignment: CDR1 KGHDR and CDR2 SFDVKD. The CDR3 loop spans 17 amino acids. V shed 3 bases and J 2 bases; nucleotides not matched to a gene: 9. CDR3 sequence (DNA): TGTGCCACCAGTGATGCTCCGGGACAGGGGCCTCCCTACGAGCAGTACTTC. Translating it yields CATSDAPGQGPPYEQYF.